This T cell receptor (beta chain) appears in the sequencing data of a study of T cell responses to AZD1222 COVID-19 vaccine. For the study at large: Doses given second, at about 4 or about 12 weeks, were pooled.

The germline V and J ends were trimmed by 4 bases and 4 bases, with 9 bases remaining between them. CDR3 size: 13 residues. CDR1 is SGHRS and CDR2 is YFSETQ in the germline V gene. Study results and limitations: Clonal diversity was possibly underestimated, and white British individuals and females predominated among donors.

The data were produced by immunoSEQ multiplex PCR, yet TCRdb's version contains in-frame clones alone and is incomplete. The sample includes 140,000 to 150,000 clones, about 89% of them seen just once. For this clone: The target antigen is unknown.

This sequence originates from an adult in good health. V and J are TRBV5-1 and TRBJ2-1; no clear D gene. The input for sequencing was peripheral blood, taken on day 0 of AZD1222 vaccination. The CDR3 protein is CASSPQGYNEQFF. The CDR3 DNA reads TGCGCCAGCAGCCCCCAAGGTTACAATGAGCAGTTCTTC.